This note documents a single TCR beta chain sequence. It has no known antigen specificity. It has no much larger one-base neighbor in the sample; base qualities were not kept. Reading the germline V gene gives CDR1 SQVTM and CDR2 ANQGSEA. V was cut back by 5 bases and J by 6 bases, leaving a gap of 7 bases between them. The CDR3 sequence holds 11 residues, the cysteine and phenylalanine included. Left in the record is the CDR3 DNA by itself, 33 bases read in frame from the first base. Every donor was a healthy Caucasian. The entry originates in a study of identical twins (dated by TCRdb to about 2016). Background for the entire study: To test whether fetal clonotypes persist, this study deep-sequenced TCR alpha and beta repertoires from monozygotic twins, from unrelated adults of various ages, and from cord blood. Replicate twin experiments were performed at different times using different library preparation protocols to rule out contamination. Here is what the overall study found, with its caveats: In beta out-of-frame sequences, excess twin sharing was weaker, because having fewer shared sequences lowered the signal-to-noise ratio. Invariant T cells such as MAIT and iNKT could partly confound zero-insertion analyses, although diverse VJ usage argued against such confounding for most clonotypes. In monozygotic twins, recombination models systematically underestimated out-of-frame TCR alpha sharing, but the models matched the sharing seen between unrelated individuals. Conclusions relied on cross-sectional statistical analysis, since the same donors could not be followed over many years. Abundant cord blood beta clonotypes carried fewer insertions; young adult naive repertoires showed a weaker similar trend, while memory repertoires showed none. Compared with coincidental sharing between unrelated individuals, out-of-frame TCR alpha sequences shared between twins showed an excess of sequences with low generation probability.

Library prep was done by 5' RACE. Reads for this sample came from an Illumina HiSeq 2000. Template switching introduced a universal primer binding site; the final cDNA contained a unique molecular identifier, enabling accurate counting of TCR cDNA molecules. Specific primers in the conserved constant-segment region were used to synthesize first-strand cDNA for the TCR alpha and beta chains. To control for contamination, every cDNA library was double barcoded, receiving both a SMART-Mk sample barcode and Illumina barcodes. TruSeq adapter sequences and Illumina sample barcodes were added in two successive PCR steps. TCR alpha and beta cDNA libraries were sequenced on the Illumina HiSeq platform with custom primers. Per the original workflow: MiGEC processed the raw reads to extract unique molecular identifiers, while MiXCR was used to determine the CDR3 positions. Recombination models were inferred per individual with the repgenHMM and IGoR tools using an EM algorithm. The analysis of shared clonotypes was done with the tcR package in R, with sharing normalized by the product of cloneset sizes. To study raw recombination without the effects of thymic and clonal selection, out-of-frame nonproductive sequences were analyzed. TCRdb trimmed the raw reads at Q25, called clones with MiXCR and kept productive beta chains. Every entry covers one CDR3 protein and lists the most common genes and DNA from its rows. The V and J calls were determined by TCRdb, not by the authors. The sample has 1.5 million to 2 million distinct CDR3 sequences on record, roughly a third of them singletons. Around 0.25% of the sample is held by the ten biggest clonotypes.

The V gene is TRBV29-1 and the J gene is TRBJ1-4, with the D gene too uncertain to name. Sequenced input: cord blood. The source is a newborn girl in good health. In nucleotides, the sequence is TGCAGCGTTCCAAGAGATGAAAAACTGTTTTTT. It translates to CSVPRDEKLFF.